The entry that follows covers one T cell receptor beta chain sequence. These data belong to a study of T-cell memory formation after mild COVID-19. The trim removed 3 bases at V and 7 bases at J, leaving 10 bases unmatched. Per germline, CDR1 LNHNV and CDR2 YYDKDF (reference sequence). This CDR3 is 15 amino acids long. TCRdb fed the 5' RACE reads into MiXCR, producing one record per CDR3 protein. The table lists about 400,000 distinct CDR3 sequences, less than 25% of them singletons. Sequenced sample: PBMCs or a T cell subset sorted from them (not recorded which). This clonotype originated in an adult woman who had mild COVID-19 (a few samples of this study predate the infection). Cell type and time point are not known. This rearrangement joins TRBV15 to TRBJ1-1, with 8 bases lining up with TRBD1. CDR3 in DNA: TGTGCCACCAGCAGCTATACAGGGGGAGCGGATGAAGCTTTCTTT. Residues: CATSSYTGGADEAFF.